The 13 T cell receptor beta chains presented below share a single source sample, sequenced in a study of coeliac disease. Clones were sequenced by immunoSEQ multiplex PCR, and TCRdb holds only the in-frame ones, with some missing. The sample lists 2,500 or so clones, over 65% seen once, with 12% to 15% in the top ten. Specimen: lymphocytes from the gut lamina propria. The receptors originated from a human donor without celiac disease.

This rearrangement joins TRBV5-1 to TRBJ2-3; 7 bases map to TRBD1. V lost 4 bases and J lost 2; bases outside the gene matches: 10. Germline V gene data show CDR1 as SGHRS and CDR2 as YFSETQ. CDR3 length: 16 amino acids. CDR3 loop: CASSPLWTGTTDTQYF. As DNA, the CDR3 is TGCGCCAGCAGCCCACTGTGGACAGGAACCACAGATACGCAGTATTTT.

The sample holds a few counts of this clone. The chain carries TRBV6-1 and TRBJ2-7, with 10 bases fitting TRBD2. V lost 2 bases to trimming and J lost 4 bases; unmatched junction nucleotides: 2. This CDR3 spans 14 amino acids. Per the germline V gene, CDR1 is MNHNS and CDR2 is SASEGT. Here the CDR3 reads CASSELAGDYEQYF. The CDR3 bases are TGTGCCAGCAGTGAACTAGCGGGGGATTACGAGCAGTACTTC.

This clone has only a few counts. Other DNA sequences in the same sample also yield this CDR3. This chain uses TRBV11-2 with TRBJ1-2; TRBD1 aligns across 9 bases. Germline CDR1 is SGHAT and CDR2 is FQNNGV. The CDR3 is made up of 14 amino acids. V lost 3 bases, J lost 6 bases, and 5 bases stayed unmatched. As DNA, the CDR3 is TGTGCCAGCAGCTTGGCGGGACAGGGACATGGCTACACCTTC. This sequence encodes CASSLAGQGHGYTF.

The chain recombines TRBV18 with TRBJ1-1; weak D call: TRBD1 (6 bases). Germline V gene data show CDR1 as KGHSH and CDR2 as LQKENI. The V and J ends lost 3 bases and 3 bases respectively, with 8 bases between them. The length of the CDR3 is 13 residues. DNA of the CDR3: TGTGCCAGCTCACCGCGACAGGACACTGAAGCTTTCTTT. Encoded protein: CASSPRQDTEAFF.

CDR3 coding DNA: TGTGCCAGCAGCTTAGACAGGACAACCCAAGAGACCCAGTACTTC. The encoded protein is CASSLDRTTQETQYF. The rearrangement uses TRBV7-9 and TRBJ2-5; possible D gene TRBD1, 5 bases. Deletions cut 1 base from V and 1 base from J, with 10 bases between. The CDR3 loop spans 15 amino acids. Germline V gene lookup returns CDR1 SEHNR and CDR2 FQNEAQ (reference sequence).

V and J are TRBV12-5 and TRBJ2-5, with a tentative D call TRBD1 (5 bases). CDR1 and CDR2 (germline): LGHNT, FRNRAP. Trimming left V 1 base short and J 4 bases short, with 10 bases between. This CDR3 spans 14 amino acids. CDR3 nucleotides: TGTGCTAGTGGTTTGGGGGGCAGGGCAGAGACCCAGTACTTC. Its translation: CASGLGGRAETQYF.

This clone occurred a few times. The chain has TRBV7-9 and TRBJ2-7; tentatively, D is TRBD2 (6 bases). With 5 bases removed from V and 1 base from J, the gap between germline ends came to 12 bases. The CDR3 runs 14 residues. Germline CDR1 and CDR2: SEHNR and FQNEAQ (reference sequence). CDR3 coding DNA: TGTGCCAGCAGCGTACCGGGAGCTTCCTACGAGCAGTACTTC. Amino acids: CASSVPGASYEQYF.

The rearrangement joins TRBV9 to TRBJ2-7; D is possibly TRBD1 (6 bases). Trimming took 4 bases from V and 2 from J, leaving 16 bases between them. The CDR3 length is 15 residues. Per the germline V gene, CDR1 is SGDLS and CDR2 is YYNGEE. The CDR3 is CASSPRPQGTYEQYF. The CDR3 DNA sequence: TGTGCCAGCAGCCCCCGCCCACAGGGAACCTACGAGCAGTACTTC.

This clone was recorded only once. This sequence joins TRBV2 and TRBJ2-2; TRBD2 is a possible D gene (5 bases). Looked up from germline, CDR1 is SNHLY and CDR2 is FYNNEI. This CDR3 region has 15 residues. Trimming stripped 2 bases from V and 3 bases from J, with 10 bases between. CDR3 nucleotides: TGTGCCAGCAGTGAAAAAATGGACTACACCGGGGAGCTGTTTTTT. Its translation is CASSEKMDYTGELFF.

The rearrangement links TRBV11-2 to TRBJ2-2; the match to TRBD2 covers 8 bases. The CDR3 contains 17 residues. Germline values: CDR1 SGHAT, CDR2 FQNNGV. J lost 3 bases, V lost 4 bases, and 10 bases had no gene match. The DNA for the CDR3 is TGTGCCAGCAGCTCGACTTCGACTAGCGCTTACACCGGGGAGCTGTTTTTT. This codes for CASSSTSTSAYTGELFF. Variable domain in full (rest from reference TRBV11-2 and TRBJ2-2): EAGVAQSPRYKIIEKRQSVAFWCNPISGHATLYWYQQILGQGPKLLIQFQNNGVVDDSQLPKDRFSAERLKGVDSTLKIQPAKLEDSAVYLCASSSTSTSAYTGELFFGEGSRLTVL.

The chain links TRBV2 to TRBJ1-2; tentatively, D is TRBD1 (5 bases). Per the germline V gene, CDR1 is SNHLY and CDR2 is FYNNEI. Trimming pared 7 bases from V and 4 bases from J, leaving 16 bases between. CDR3 size: 14 residues. The chain's CDR3 is CASTRTGRVYGYTF. Written as DNA, the CDR3 is TGTGCCAGCACAAGAACAGGTCGAGTCTATGGCTACACCTTC.

The rearrangement uses TRBV11-2 and TRBJ1-2; D uncertain. The germline gives CDR1 SGHAT, CDR2 FQNNGV. The CDR3 consists of 14 residues. The ends were cut back, 5 bases at V and 4 bases at J, with 14 bases in the middle. CDR3 region: CASSPAGSAYGYTF. CDR3 DNA: TGTGCCAGCAGCCCAGCCGGGAGCGCCTATGGCTACACCTTC.

The chain combines TRBV14 with TRBJ1-1; D remains unclear. Germline V gene sequence: CDR1 SGHDN, CDR2 FVKESK. The CDR3 totals 13 residues. V lost 5 bases to trimming and J lost 0 bases, with 7 bases between them. CDR3 protein: CASSVTMNTEAFF. CDR3 coding DNA: TGTGCCAGCAGCGTTACTATGAACACTGAAGCTTTCTTT.